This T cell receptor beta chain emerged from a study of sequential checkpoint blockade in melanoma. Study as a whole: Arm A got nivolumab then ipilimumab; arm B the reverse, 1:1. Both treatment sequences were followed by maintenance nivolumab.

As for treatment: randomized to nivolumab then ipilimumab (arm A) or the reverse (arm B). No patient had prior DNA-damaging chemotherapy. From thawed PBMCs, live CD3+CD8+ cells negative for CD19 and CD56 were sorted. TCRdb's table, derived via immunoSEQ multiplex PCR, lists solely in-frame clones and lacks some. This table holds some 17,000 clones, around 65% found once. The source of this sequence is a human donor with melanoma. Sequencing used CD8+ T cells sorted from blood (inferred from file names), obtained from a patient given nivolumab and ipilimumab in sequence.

CDR3 nucleotide sequence: TGTGCCACCCAGGGCTCTGGAAACACCATATATTTT. Translated: CATQGSGNTIYF. V and J are TRBV9 and TRBJ1-3, with a weak D call TRBD1 (5 bases). Looked up from germline, CDR1 is SGDLS and CDR2 is YYNGEE. With 9 bases removed from V and 0 bases from J, the gap between germline ends came to 7 bases. The CDR3 has 12 amino acids.